This passage covers 14 T cell receptor beta chains from one sample sequenced in a study of patients and donors after allogeneic stem cell transplantation. MiXCR was run by TCRdb on the RT-PCR reads, yielding one entry per CDR3 protein. The sample shows approximately 250,000 distinct CDR3 sequences, roughly an eighth of them seen only once. The sequenced sample consisted of blood, either unsorted or a sorted T cell fraction (not recorded which). The receptors come from a human donor who was either an allogeneic HSCT recipient or a stem cell or donor lymphocyte infusion donor (not recorded which). It is not recorded whose cells these are; they may come from a transplant donor.

The sample holds a few counts of this clonotype. This chain uses TRBV7-8 with TRBJ2-2; 8 nucleotides agree with TRBD2. This CDR3 has 16 residues. V lost 5 bases, J lost 6 bases, and 11 bases stayed unmatched. Germline V gene lookup returns CDR1 SGHVS and CDR2 FQNEAQ. The chain's CDR3 is CASSNRPGGAAGELFF. CDR3 nucleotides: TGTGCCAGCAGCAACAGGCCCGGGGGGGCTGCCGGGGAGCTGTTTTTT.

In its sample, this clonotype was seen a few times. The chain combines TRBV28 with TRBJ1-5; 7 positions agree with TRBD1. This CDR3 comprises 14 residues. Trimming removed 8 bases from V and 6 bases from J; junction bases left unmatched: 10. Germline values: CDR1 MDHEN, CDR2 SYDVKM. CDR3 nucleotides: TGTGCCAGCGCGACAGGGAGACTGACTCAGCCCCAGCATTTT. It is translated as CASATGRLTQPQHF.

The chain combines TRBV15 with TRBJ1-2, with 7 bases identical to TRBD1. CDR1 and CDR2 (germline): LNHNV, YYDKDF (reference sequence). V lost 6 bases to trimming and J lost 6 bases; unmatched junction nucleotides: 7. The CDR3 spans 13 residues. CDR3 sequence: CATSSHRGNGYTF. The CDR3 coding sequence is TGTGCCACCAGTTCTCACAGGGGAAATGGCTACACCTTC.

This clonotype was counted a few times. This rearrangement joins TRBV5-4 to TRBJ2-7, with 10 bases matching TRBD1. Germline V gene data show CDR1 as SGHNT and CDR2 as YYREEE (reference sequence). V gave up 0 bases and J gave up 2 bases; unmatched junction bases: 5. This CDR3 spans 16 amino acids. CDR3 coding DNA: TGTGCCAGCAGCTTGGGGACAGGGGGTTTGACCTACGAGCAGTACTTC. Translation gives CASSLGTGGLTYEQYF.

This clonotype was counted between two and nine times. This chain links TRBV6-1 with TRBJ2-7, with D perhaps being TRBD1 or TRBD2 (5 bases each). Germline CDR1 is MNHNS and CDR2 is SASEGT. The CDR3 totals 13 residues. V gave up 5 bases and J gave up 7 bases, with 15 bases separating them. The CDR3 spells CASSPGLGGEQYF. CDR3 sequence (DNA): TGTGCCAGCAGTCCCGGACTTGGGGGAGAGCAGTACTTC.

The sample holds a few counts of this clonotype. The chain combines TRBV20-1 with TRBJ2-7, with TRBD1 identical over 8 bases. This CDR3 contains 14 residues. V shed 6 bases and J 7 bases; nucleotides not matched to a gene: 14. Germline assignment: CDR1 DFQATT and CDR2 SNEGSKA (reference sequence). The chain's CDR3 is CSAERTGKLMEQYF. The CDR3 region has the DNA TGCAGTGCCGAGAGGACAGGGAAACTAATGGAGCAGTACTTC.

The J gene is TRBJ2-7, the V gene TRBV3-1, with D perhaps given as TRBD1 or TRBD2 (5 bases each). This CDR3 contains 14 residues. Germline loops: CDR1 LGHDT, CDR2 YNNKEL (reference sequence). V lost 4 bases and J 2 bases, leaving 12 bases between the germline ends. For the CDR3, the DNA is TGTGCCAGCAGCCTCCGGGACGGCGCCTACGAGCAGTACTTC. This translates into CASSLRDGAYEQYF.

In its sample, this clonotype was seen many times. The rearrangement uses TRBV4-2 and TRBJ2-3; D gene unclear. Trimming took off 0 bases at V and 6 bases at J, with 4 bases between the two ends. Germline CDR1 reads LGHNA; CDR2 reads YNFKEQ. The CDR3 spans 12 residues. The DNA for the CDR3 is TGTGCCAGCAGCCAAGATTCCGATACGCAGTATTTT. Translating it yields CASSQDSDTQYF.

This clonotype has a handful of counts. The gene calls are TRBV30 and TRBJ2-5; 10 bases map to TRBD2. The germline V gene has CDR1 GTSNPN and CDR2 SVGIG (reference sequence). Trimming cost V 0 bases and J 2 bases; bases outside gene matches: 6. The CDR3 runs 16 residues. The CDR3 DNA follows: TGTGCCTGGAGTGTGCCTAGCGGGAGTTGGCAAGAGACCCAGTACTTC. As protein: CAWSVPSGSWQETQYF.

This clonotype was observed at least ten times. The rearrangement joins TRBV6-2 or TRBV6-3 to TRBJ1-5; tentative D call: TRBD1 (6 bases). Trimming took 5 bases from V and 1 from J, leaving 12 bases between them. The germline V gene encodes CDR1 MNHEY and CDR2 SVGEGT. CDR3 length: 15 residues. The CDR3 is CASSAIGQSNQPQHF. The CDR3 DNA follows: TGTGCCAGCAGTGCCATCGGACAGAGCAATCAGCCCCAGCATTTT.

The gene calls are TRBV2 and TRBJ1-2, with a possible D match to TRBD1 (5 bases). The V and J ends lost 7 bases and 3 bases respectively, with 12 bases between them. In germline, CDR1 is SNHLY, CDR2 FYNNEI. This CDR3 comprises 13 residues. This CDR3 is CASNRQPDYGYTF. In DNA form, the CDR3 reads TGTGCCAGCAACAGACAGCCTGACTATGGCTACACCTTC.

At least ten counts were recorded for this clonotype. V usage is TRBV20-1 and J usage is TRBJ2-1; 10 bases map to TRBD2. The V gene's germline CDR1 is DFQATT and CDR2 SNEGSKA (reference sequence). The CDR3 has 14 amino acids. V gave up 3 bases and J gave up 6 bases; unmatched junction bases: 5. The CDR3 loop is CSASVTSGFNEQFF. The DNA of the CDR3 is TGCAGTGCTAGCGTGACTAGCGGGTTCAATGAGCAGTTCTTC.

The V call is TRBV27, the J call TRBJ2-7; 9 bases map to TRBD1. The length of the CDR3 is 18 residues. The germline CDR1 and CDR2 sequences are MNHEY and SMNVEV (reference sequence). Trimming cost V 3 bases and J 2 bases; bases outside gene matches: 14. CDR3 loop: CASSFPGTGRRLPYEQYF. The CDR3 region has the DNA TGTGCCAGCAGTTTTCCCGGGACAGGGAGACGATTACCCTACGAGCAGTACTTC.

DNA for the CDR3: TGCAGTGCCATACAAAGCGGGGGGGCCTACGAGCAGTACTTC. Amino acids: CSAIQSGGAYEQYF. The chain combines TRBV20-1 with TRBJ2-7; TRBD2 aligns across 10 bases. Germline assignment: CDR1 DFQATT and CDR2 SNEGSKA (reference sequence). V shed 6 bases and J 2 bases; nucleotides not matched to a gene: 7. The CDR3 spans 14 residues.